This T cell receptor (beta chain) was obtained from a study of T cells in women clearing cervical HPV infection. Study as a whole: Control women cleared a single incident HPV16 infection within 12 months.

Generated by immunoSEQ multiplex PCR, the TCRdb table keeps only in-frame clones and is missing some. In total, the table holds about 37,000 clones. Turning to this clone: No antigen is known for it. Read data end 3 residues before the CDR3 end; the end is taken from the germline J gene.

Whole-study results and caveats: CIN3+ cases had significantly higher TCR richness than controls; evenness did not differ. Controls had more TRBV6-7 (approximately 0.16%) than cases (about 0.11%).

MY09/MY11 PCR detected cervical HPV DNA; dot-blot assigned genotypes. Germline V CDR1 and CDR2: DFQATT, SNEGSKA (reference sequence). V lost 3 bases and J lost 5; bases outside the gene matches: 7. The CDR3 spans 14 residues. This TCR derives from a woman aged 18-69 years with a cervical HPV16 infection that either progressed to CIN3+ or cleared (not recorded which). This chain uses TRBV20-1 with TRBJ2-1, with TRBD2 matching over 7 bases. The sequencing sample was made of blood buffy coat. The CDR3 bases that were read are TGCAGTGCTAGTGCCCTAGCGGTTGACAATGAG. Encoded protein: CSASALAVDNE. The whole CDR3 protein reads CSASALAVDNEQFF.